These 18 T cell receptor beta chains came from one sample sequenced in a study of blood T cell dynamics during melanoma immunotherapy. Time point: pre-treatment baseline. TCRdb keeps only in-frame clones here, not all; method: immunoSEQ multiplex PCR. The sample holds about 17,000 clones, roughly 84% seen once. The input for sequencing was blood, taken from a patient treated with checkpoint blockade. These receptors came from a human donor with melanoma.

The chain joins TRBV28 to TRBJ2-3; D is undetermined. In germline, CDR1 is MDHEN, CDR2 SYDVKM. The CDR3 extends over 14 amino acids. Between the trimmed V and J ends, which lost 6 bases and 1 base, there was a span of 11 bases. In DNA form, the CDR3 reads TGTGCCAGCAGCCCTCCGGGCCGCACAGATACGCAGTATTTT. Amino acid sequence: CASSPPGRTDTQYF.

V usage is TRBV9 and J usage is TRBJ2-1; the D gene is possibly TRBD2 (6 bases). CDR1 is SGDLS and CDR2 is YYNGEE in the germline V gene. This CDR3 is 16 amino acids long. V was pared by 2 bases and J by 3 bases, with 15 bases between. CDR3 amino acids: CASSVPSAGSYNEQFF. For the CDR3, the DNA is TGTGCCAGCAGCGTCCCCTCTGCGGGAAGCTACAATGAGCAGTTCTTC.

The chain joins TRBV14 to TRBJ2-1; no clear D gene. Trimming took 6 bases from V and 6 from J, leaving 12 bases between them. Germline CDR1 is SGHDN and CDR2 is FVKESK. The CDR3 consists of 13 residues. DNA of the CDR3: TGTGCCAGCAGTCGCGGACGCGTCAATGAGCAGTTCTTC. Amino acid sequence: CASSRGRVNEQFF. Using reference TRBV14 and TRBJ2-1 for the parts outside the CDR3, the full variable domain is EAGVTQFPSHSVIEKGQTVTLRCDPISGHDNLYWYRRVMGKEIKFLLHFVKESKQDESGMPNNRFLAERTGGTYSTLKVQPAELEDSGVYFCASSRGRVNEQFFGPGTRLTVL.

The rearrangement uses TRBV5-1 and TRBJ2-2; a possible D gene is TRBD2 (5 bases). The V end was cut by 0 bases, the J end by 4 bases, with 10 bases between. Germline V CDR1 and CDR2: SGHRS, YFSETQ. The CDR3 extends over 15 amino acids. CDR3: CASSLDASITGELFF. Written as DNA, the CDR3 is TGCGCCAGCAGCTTGGATGCTAGCATCACCGGGGAGCTGTTTTTT. The complete variable domain, with remaining parts taken from reference TRBV5-1 and TRBJ2-2, reads KAGVTQTPRYLIKTRGQQVTLSCSPISGHRSVSWYQQTPGQGLQFLFEYFSETQRNKGNFPGRFSGRQFSNSRSEMNVSTLELGDSALYLCASSLDASITGELFFGEGSRLTVL.

This clone is a singleton in its sample. The chain carries TRBV7-9 and TRBJ2-2; 7 nucleotides match TRBD1. V gave up 7 bases and J gave up 4 bases; unmatched junction bases: 3. This CDR3 has 13 residues. The germline CDR1 and CDR2 sequences are SEHNR and FQNEAQ (reference sequence). The CDR3 sequence is CASITGATGELFF. CDR3 bases: TGTGCCAGCATTACAGGGGCCACCGGGGAGCTGTTTTTT.

The chain couples TRBV10-3 to TRBJ1-5, with D uncertain. The germline CDR1 and CDR2 sequences are ENHRY and SYGVKD. The V end was cut by 4 bases, the J end by 1 base, with 5 bases between. CDR3 length equals 13 residues. CDR3: CAISVDSNQPQHF. The CDR3 nucleotides read TGTGCCATCAGTGTCGACAGCAATCAGCCCCAGCATTTT.

The CDR3 here is CASSHRDGSGYTF. CDR3 DNA sequence: TGCGCCAGCAGCCATCGAGACGGATCTGGCTACACCTTC. This chain uses TRBV4-1 with TRBJ1-2; no definite D call. Trimming pared 3 bases from V and 7 bases from J, leaving 12 bases between. The CDR3 spans 13 residues. Germline CDR1 reads MGHRA; CDR2 reads YSYEKL.

This clone was recorded a few times. The chain is built from TRBV11-3 and TRBJ2-3, with TRBD2 matching 7 bases. The germline gives CDR1 SGHNT, CDR2 YENEEA. The CDR3 is 15 amino acids. The V and J ends lost 5 bases and 2 bases, in that order; junction bases with no gene match: 7. CDR3 loop: CASSPRTRDTDTQYF. CDR3 DNA: TGTGCCAGCAGCCCTCGGACTAGAGACACAGATACGCAGTATTTT.

This rearrangement joins TRBV2 to TRBJ1-5; D may be TRBD1 (6 bases). Trimming removed 7 bases at V and 2 bases at J, with 9 bases between. This CDR3 is 13 amino acids long. Germline lookup yields CDR1 SNHLY and CDR2 FYNNEI. The CDR3 nucleotides read TGTGCCAGCAATTACAGGGGCAATCAGCCCCAGCATTTT. It translates to CASNYRGNQPQHF.

The chain uses TRBV7-2 and TRBJ2-7, with a possible D match to TRBD1 (6 bases). Germline V gene data show CDR1 as SGHTA and CDR2 as FQGNSA. The CDR3 runs 14 residues. Between the trimmed V and J ends, which lost 1 base and 4 bases, there was a span of 11 bases. The CDR3 sequence: CASSLVGAQYEQYF. CDR3 in DNA: TGTGCCAGCAGCTTAGTGGGGGCGCAATACGAGCAGTACTTC.

This clone was seen once. The chain's CDR3 is CASSFGRTYEQFF. CDR3 in DNA: TGTGCCAGCAGTTTCGGGAGAACGTATGAGCAGTTCTTC. The chain is built from TRBV28 and TRBJ2-1; tentative D call: TRBD2 (6 bases). The CDR3 totals 13 residues. Between the trimmed V and J ends, which lost 3 bases and 8 bases, there was a span of 11 bases. CDR1 and CDR2 (germline): MDHEN, SYDVKM.

This chain links TRBV4-1 with TRBJ2-2; 7 nucleotides agree with TRBD2. The germline gives CDR1 MGHRA, CDR2 YSYEKL. Losses at the gene ends were 5 bases for V and 6 bases for J; bases not matched to a gene: 24. There are 20 residues in the CDR3. This CDR3 is CASSSYLTVGGRDSAGELFF. In nucleotides, the CDR3 is TGCGCCAGCAGCTCTTACCTTACCGTGGGAGGGCGAGACTCCGCCGGGGAGCTGTTTTTT.

The rearrangement joins TRBV7-6 to TRBJ2-3; 11 bases fit TRBD2. From germline, CDR1 is SGHVS and CDR2 FNYEAQ. The CDR3 spans 16 residues. V lost 2 bases and J lost 4; bases outside the gene matches: 5. DNA of the CDR3: TGTGCCAGCAGCTTAACTAGCGGGAGTGGTCCAGATACGCAGTATTTT. Protein: CASSLTSGSGPDTQYF.

The chain uses TRBV11-3 and TRBJ2-1, with D hard to call. The germline gives CDR1 SGHNT, CDR2 YENEEA. Deletions cut 1 base from V and 8 bases from J, with 9 bases between. The CDR3 loop spans 13 amino acids. CDR3 nucleotides: TGTGCCAGCAGCTTAGTATTGGGCGATGAGCAGTTCTTC. This sequence encodes CASSLVLGDEQFF.

The V gene is TRBV28, the J gene TRBJ1-5; the D gene is possibly TRBD1 (5 bases). Germline V lookup: CDR1 MDHEN, CDR2 SYDVKM. V was pared by 6 bases and J by 11 bases, with 17 bases between. This CDR3 has 13 amino acids. The DNA of the CDR3 is TGTGCCAGCAGCAAACAGGACCTAGGGGCCCAGCATTTT. Translation: CASSKQDLGAQHF.

V gene TRBV15 combines with J gene TRBJ1-3; D might be TRBD1 (6 bases). The V gene lost 3 bases and the J gene lost 2 bases, with 8 bases spanning the gap. Germline V lookup: CDR1 LNHNV, CDR2 YYDKDF (reference sequence). The CDR3 has 14 amino acids. In DNA, the CDR3 is TGTGCCACCAGCAGGACAGGTCCTGGAAACACCATATATTTT. It codes for CATSRTGPGNTIYF.

The chain links TRBV5-1 to TRBJ2-1; 14 bases line up with TRBD2. Germline assignment: CDR1 SGHRS and CDR2 YFSETQ. The V and J ends lost 4 bases and 3 bases, in that order; junction bases with no gene match: 6. The CDR3 sequence is 17 residues long. CDR3 protein: CASSSGLAGGDYNEQFF. The CDR3 nucleotides are TGCGCCAGCAGCAGCGGACTAGCGGGAGGTGACTACAATGAGCAGTTCTTC.

This clone occurred once. This chain links TRBV7-8 with TRBJ2-1; TRBD2 matches at 7 bases. J was trimmed by 4 bases and V by 3 bases; bases with no gene match: 9. This CDR3 is 16 amino acids long. Per the germline V gene, CDR1 is SGHVS and CDR2 is FQNEAQ. The CDR3 DNA is TGTGCCAGCAGCTTGCCAGCGGGGATGGGATACAATGAGCAGTTCTTC. This gives the protein CASSLPAGMGYNEQFF.